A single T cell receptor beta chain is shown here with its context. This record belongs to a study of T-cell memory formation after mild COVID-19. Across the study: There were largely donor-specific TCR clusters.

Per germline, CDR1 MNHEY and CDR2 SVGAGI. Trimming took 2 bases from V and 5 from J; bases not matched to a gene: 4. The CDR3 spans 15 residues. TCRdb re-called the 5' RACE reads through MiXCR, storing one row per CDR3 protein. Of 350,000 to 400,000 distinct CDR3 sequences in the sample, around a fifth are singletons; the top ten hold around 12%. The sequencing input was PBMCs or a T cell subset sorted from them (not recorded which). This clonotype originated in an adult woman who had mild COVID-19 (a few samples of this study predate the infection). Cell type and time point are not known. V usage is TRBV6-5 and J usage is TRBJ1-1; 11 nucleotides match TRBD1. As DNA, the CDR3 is TGTGCCAGCAGTTACGGGACAGGGGGTTATACTGAAGCTTTCTTT. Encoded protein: CASSYGTGGYTEAFF.